This passage covers 19 T cell receptor beta chains from one sample sequenced in a study of beta chain features in type 1 diabetes (dated by TCRdb to the late 2010s). The library was prepared using the immunoSEQ multiplex PCR assay. The entire amount of isolated RNA was reverse transcribed using the High Capacity cDNA Reverse Transcription Kit, so the sequenced TCRB transcripts were expressed ones. TCRdb took over this immuneACCESS table, retaining in-frame rearrangements with V and J assigned. Such tables are incomplete; in checked studies, under half of the missing clones stem from an unresolved V gene, and the remainder is unexplained. The sample table contains 330,000 or so clones; only one count was recorded for about 18% of them. 0.035% to 0.055% of the sample comes from the top ten. Sequenced material: naive CD4+ T cells from blood. According to the study, the label for this sample's cell subset or site signals: true naive CD4+ T cells. The receptors were gathered from a woman younger than 35 in good health.

This clone turned up a few times. The chain is built from TRBV4-1 and TRBJ2-7; possibly TRBD1 for D (6 bases). CDR1 and CDR2 from the germline V gene are MGHRA and YSYEKL. This CDR3 has 16 residues. V shed 3 bases and J shed 2 bases, with 17 bases lying between them. The CDR3 reads CASSHSSVGAAYEQYF. The CDR3 coding sequence is TGCGCCAGCAGCCACTCATCTGTGGGGGCCGCCTACGAGCAGTACTTC.

This clone came up a few times. The rearrangement joins TRBV30 to TRBJ2-7; D may be TRBD2 (6 bases). There are 11 residues in the CDR3. V lost 7 bases and J lost 3, with 10 bases in between. Germline V gene data show CDR1 as GTSNPN and CDR2 as SVGIG (reference sequence). The chain's CDR3 is CAFSGFYEQYF. The CDR3 nucleotides are TGTGCCTTCAGCGGGTTCTACGAGCAGTACTTC.

V usage is TRBV9 and J usage is TRBJ2-3; TRBD1 might be the D (6 bases). The CDR3 extends over 15 amino acids. The germline gives CDR1 SGDLS, CDR2 YYNGEE. Trimming left V 4 bases short and J 0 bases short, with 12 bases between. This CDR3 is CASSIQGLSTDTQYF. The CDR3 DNA reads as TGTGCCAGCAGCATACAGGGTCTTAGCACAGATACGCAGTATTTT.

The V call is TRBV4-1, the J call TRBJ2-6; 9 nucleotides agree with TRBD1. The ends lost 1 base at V and 2 bases at J; junction bases unmatched: 6. The CDR3 extends over 18 amino acids. The germline V gene encodes CDR1 MGHRA and CDR2 YSYEKL. CDR3 in DNA: TGCGCCAGCAGCCAAGTGGGGACAGGGAGGCCTGGGGCCAACGTCCTGACTTTC. Translation gives CASSQVGTGRPGANVLTF.

V usage is TRBV4-1 and J usage is TRBJ2-2, with 9 nucleotides matching TRBD2. The length of the CDR3 is 15 residues. V lost 7 bases and J lost 4; bases outside the gene matches: 7. Germline V gives CDR1 MGHRA, CDR2 YSYEKL. The CDR3 sequence is CASNRAGGITGELFF. The CDR3 nucleotides read TGCGCCAGCAACCGAGCGGGAGGTATCACCGGGGAGCTGTTTTTT.

A few counts support this clone. J is TRBJ1-2 and V is TRBV30, with 7 bases fitting TRBD1. V was clipped by 0 bases and J by 8 bases; unmatched bases: 3. Germline V lookup: CDR1 GTSNPN, CDR2 SVGIG (reference sequence). The CDR3 is made up of 12 amino acids. The chain's CDR3 is CAWSVTGWGYTF. The CDR3, as DNA: TGTGCCTGGAGTGTGACAGGGTGGGGCTACACCTTC. The complete variable domain, with remaining parts taken from reference TRBV30 and TRBJ1-2, reads SQTIHQWPATLVQPVGSPLSLECTVEGTSNPNLYWYRQAAGRGLQLLFYSVGIGQISSEVPQNLSASRPQDRQFILSSKKLLLSDSGFYLCAWSVTGWGYTFGSGTRLTVV.

The chain couples TRBV19 to TRBJ2-4; D not resolved. The CDR3 length is 11 residues. CDR1 and CDR2 from the germline V gene are LNHDA and SQIVND (reference sequence). V was cut by 5 bases and J by 9 bases, with 8 bases left in between. The CDR3 protein is CASSARSIQYF. In DNA form, the CDR3 reads TGTGCCAGTAGTGCTAGAAGCATTCAGTACTTC.

The sample holds a few counts of this clone. J is TRBJ2-5 and V is TRBV6-6, with D perhaps TRBD2 (6 bases). V lost 2 bases and J 5 bases, leaving 6 bases between the germline ends. The germline CDR1 and CDR2 sequences are MNHNY and SVGAGI (reference sequence). The CDR3 is 12 residues long. The DNA for the CDR3 is TGTGCCAGCAGTTACGGGGGGGAGACCCAGTACTTC. Its translation is CASSYGGETQYF.

This clone was found a few times. The rearrangement uses TRBV5-1 and TRBJ2-1; 13 positions match TRBD2. V lost 4 bases and J lost 3; bases outside the gene matches: 10. The length of the CDR3 is 18 residues. Looked up from germline, CDR1 is SGHRS and CDR2 is YFSETQ. CDR3 amino acids: CASSPRGLAGDRYNEQFF. The DNA for the CDR3 is TGCGCCAGCAGCCCCCGAGGACTAGCGGGAGACCGCTACAATGAGCAGTTCTTC. The full variable domain, completed using reference TRBV5-1 and TRBJ2-1, is KAGVTQTPRYLIKTRGQQVTLSCSPISGHRSVSWYQQTPGQGLQFLFEYFSETQRNKGNFPGRFSGRQFSNSRSEMNVSTLELGDSALYLCASSPRGLAGDRYNEQFFGPGTRLTVL.

This clone was found a few times. The rearrangement uses TRBV7-9 and TRBJ2-7, with a weak D call TRBD1 (5 bases). Trimming left V 8 bases short and J 1 base short, with 9 bases between. Per germline, CDR1 SEHNR and CDR2 FQNEAQ (reference sequence). The CDR3 spans 12 residues. DNA for the CDR3: TGTGCCAGCCAGACAGATTCCTACGAGCAGTACTTC. It specifies CASQTDSYEQYF.

The rearrangement uses TRBV5-6 and TRBJ1-6, with 7 bases aligning to TRBD1. This CDR3 spans 12 amino acids. In germline, CDR1 is SGHDT, CDR2 YYEEEE. V dropped 4 bases and J dropped 9; count of bases not matched to a gene: 1. The CDR3 loop is CASSRDSSPLHF. The CDR3 DNA reads TGTGCCAGCAGCCGGGACAGTTCACCCCTCCACTTT.

This clone was detected a few times. V gene TRBV5-6 combines with J gene TRBJ2-3; D is unresolved. CDR1 is SGHDT, CDR2 YYEEEE, per germline. Trimming shortened V by 5 bases and J by 6 bases, and 13 bases separated the two germline ends. The CDR3 is 13 residues long. CDR3: CASRKHPPDTQYF. The CDR3, as DNA: TGTGCCAGCAGAAAACACCCTCCTGATACGCAGTATTTT.

In this sample, this clone turned up a few times. This sequence joins TRBV6-5 and TRBJ2-7, with D possibly TRBD2 on 6 matching bases. From germline, CDR1 is MNHEY and CDR2 SVGAGI. This CDR3 region has 11 residues. V gave up 7 bases and J gave up 13 bases, with 17 bases separating them. This CDR3 reads CASTNGDFIYF. The CDR3, as DNA: TGTGCCAGCACTAACGGGGACTTTATATACTTC.

This clone has a handful of counts. The V and J genes are TRBV7-9 and TRBJ1-2, with D tentatively TRBD1 (6 bases). V lost 5 bases to trimming and J lost 4 bases, with 14 bases between them. The CDR3 is made up of 14 amino acids. CDR1 and CDR2 from the germline V gene are SEHNR and FQNEAQ (reference sequence). The CDR3 here is CASSPEQGVYGYTF. The DNA of the CDR3 is TGTGCCAGCAGCCCCGAACAGGGTGTCTATGGCTACACCTTC.

Here the CDR3 DNA reads TGTGCCAGCTCACCTGCGGGTAGCGGGATGGCAGATACGCAGTATTTT. Its protein is CASSPAGSGMADTQYF. This sequence joins TRBV18 and TRBJ2-3; TRBD2 aligns across 8 bases. The CDR3 loop spans 16 amino acids. The J segment lost 4 bases and the V segment lost 3 bases, leaving 9 bases of the junction unmatched. Per the germline V gene, CDR1 is KGHSH and CDR2 is LQKENI.

The V call is TRBV30, the J call TRBJ1-6, with a weak D call TRBD1 (5 bases). The germline CDR1 and CDR2 sequences are GTSNPN and SVGIG (reference sequence). The CDR3 contains 14 residues. Trimming pared 2 bases from V and 5 bases from J, leaving 10 bases between. As DNA, the CDR3 is TGTGCCTGGAGTACACTGACAGATAATTCACCCCTCCACTTT. The encoded protein is CAWSTLTDNSPLHF.

This clone was picked up a small number of times. The rearrangement links TRBV18 to TRBJ2-1; TRBD1 is a possible D gene (6 bases). This CDR3 contains 14 residues. Trimming removed 3 bases from V and 9 bases from J, with 15 bases in between. Germline-derived CDR1 and CDR2 are KGHSH and LQKENI. The CDR3 here is CASSPGQGNREQFF. The CDR3 DNA reads TGTGCCAGCTCACCCGGGCAGGGGAATCGTGAGCAGTTCTTC.

This clone was seen only a few times. The chain is built from TRBV7-2 and TRBJ1-2; D gene uncertain. Germline V CDR1 and CDR2: SGHTA, FQGNSA. The CDR3 has 11 residues. V gave up 1 base and J gave up 7 bases, with 4 bases separating them. The CDR3 protein is CASSLGGGYTF. CDR3 in DNA: TGTGCCAGCAGCTTAGGCGGTGGCTACACCTTC.

The chain employs TRBV23-1 and TRBJ2-3, with 7 bases matching TRBD2. TRBV23-1 is recorded as an ORF, its role being uncertain. CDR3 length equals 14 residues. The ends lost 8 bases at V and 2 bases at J; junction bases unmatched: 7. CDR3: CASFSGLATDTQYF. CDR3 nucleotide sequence: TGCGCCAGCTTTAGCGGGTTGGCCACAGATACGCAGTATTTT.